These 18 T cell receptor beta chains were sequenced from one sample in a study of human T cells and chemical hapten exposure. TCRdb re-derived calls from the RACE reads in MiXCR, one entry per CDR3 protein. This table has about 380,000 distinct CDR3 sequences, nearly 5% appearing once. Specified time point: patch test 1, 2 weeks after DPC sensitization. Treatment described: therapeutic diphenylcyclopropenone sensitization with weekly scalp DPC. The source material was whole blood, sampled in connection with sensitization to the hapten diphenylcyclopropenone (DPC). These receptors came from a woman aged 45 to 65 with alopecia areata. Some clones in this sample may be carry-over from other donors' samples.

This clonotype has just a few counts. The chain combines TRBV7-9 with TRBJ2-5; tentatively, D is TRBD2 (6 bases). Trimming removed 4 bases at V and 4 bases at J, with 16 bases between. CDR3 length: 15 residues. The V gene's germline CDR1 is SEHNR and CDR2 FQNEAQ (reference sequence). The CDR3: CASSSPRDFGETQYF. The DNA for the CDR3 is TGTGCCAGCAGCTCCCCGCGGGATTTCGGAGAGACCCAGTACTTC.

The J gene is TRBJ2-3, the V gene TRBV12-3 or TRBV12-4; 10 nucleotides align to TRBD2. Trimming at V came to 4 bases and at J to 0 bases, leaving 7 bases not matched to a gene. CDR3 length: 17 residues. The DNA of the CDR3 is TGTGCCAGCAGTTCAAGTTCAGCGGGGGGGAGCACAGATACGCAGTATTTT. This translates into CASSSSSAGGSTDTQYF.

The chain links TRBV5-1 to TRBJ2-1; 7 bases align to TRBD1. The CDR3 runs 13 residues. Germline values: CDR1 SGHRS, CDR2 YFSETQ. The trim removed 7 bases at V and 8 bases at J, leaving 9 bases unmatched. The CDR3 region has the DNA TGCGCCAGCGCCTTCAGGGGGTTGGATGAGCAGTTCTTC. It yields the protein CASAFRGLDEQFF.

This clonotype was observed many times. V and J are TRBV7-9 and TRBJ1-2; 8 nucleotides align to TRBD1. The CDR3 is 17 residues long. Germline trimming cut 4 bases from V and 1 base from J; bases unmatched to any gene: 11. CDR1 is SEHNR and CDR2 is FQNEAQ in the germline V gene (reference sequence). The CDR3, as DNA: TGTGCCAGCAGCTCCATCTCAGGGGGCGCTAATAACTATGGCTACACCTTC. Residues: CASSSISGGANNYGYTF. The full variable domain, with the rest looked up from reference TRBV7-9 and TRBJ1-2, is DTGVSQNPRHKITKRGQNVTFRCDPISEHNRLYWYRQTLGQGPEFLTYFQNEAQLEKSRLLSDRFSAERPKGSFSTLEIQRTEQGDSAMYLCASSSISGGANNYGYTFGSGTRLTVV.

The J gene is TRBJ1-3, the V gene TRBV5-5; D gene uncertain. The V gene lost 0 bases and the J gene lost 2 bases, with 9 bases spanning the gap. From germline, CDR1 is SGHKS and CDR2 YYEKEE (reference sequence). CDR3 size: 15 residues. The CDR3 nucleotides read TGTGCCAGCAGCTTGGATCCGCCCACTGGAAACACCATATATTTT. Amino acid sequence: CASSLDPPTGNTIYF.

This clonotype has ten or more counts. The rearrangement joins TRBV2 to TRBJ1-4, with D unclear. Looked up from germline, CDR1 is SNHLY and CDR2 is FYNNEI. The CDR3 is 14 amino acids. Between the trimmed V and J ends, which lost 1 base and 11 bases, there was a span of 14 bases. CDR3 loop: CASSEGHLHGKLFF. The CDR3 coding sequence is TGTGCCAGCAGTGAAGGCCATCTTCATGGGAAACTGTTTTTT. The full variable domain, in which reference TRBV2 and TRBJ1-4 provide the parts outside the CDR3, is EPEVTQTPSHQVTQMGQEVILRCVPISNHLYFYWYRQILGQKVEFLVSFYNNEISEKSEIFDDQFSVERPDGSNFTLKIRSTKLEDSAMYFCASSEGHLHGKLFFGSGTQLSVL.

This clonotype was counted only a few times. This chain uses TRBV4-2 with TRBJ1-2; D is uncertain. This CDR3 has 12 amino acids. Trimming pared 2 bases from V and 7 bases from J, leaving 8 bases between. Germline V gene data show CDR1 as LGHNA and CDR2 as YNFKEQ. CDR3 residues: CASSQSSGGYTF. The CDR3 region has the DNA TGTGCCAGCAGCCAAAGTTCCGGTGGCTACACCTTC.

This clonotype has just a few counts. This chain links TRBV6-4 with TRBJ2-7, with unresolved D. The CDR3 runs to 12 residues. Germline V gives CDR1 MRHNA, CDR2 SNTAGT. Between the trimmed V and J ends, which lost 3 bases and 11 bases, there was a span of 14 bases. The DNA of the CDR3 is TGTGCCAGCAGTGAACGGAATCAGTGGGAGTACTTC. Encoded protein: CASSERNQWEYF.

This clonotype was detected ten times or more. V usage is TRBV6-5 and J usage is TRBJ2-3; maybe TRBD2 (6 bases). This CDR3 contains 17 residues. Germline CDR1 MNHEY, CDR2 SVGAGI. V was clipped by 4 bases and J by 5 bases, with 22 bases between them. The CDR3: CASSSSRGAASRDTQYF. The CDR3 region has the DNA TGTGCCAGCAGTTCCTCCCGCGGGGCCGCAAGTCGAGATACGCAGTATTTT.

Ten or more counts support this clonotype. The chain links TRBV7-8 to TRBJ1-5; D not resolved. The CDR3 is 12 residues long. Germline V gives CDR1 SGHVS, CDR2 FQNEAQ. The germline V and J ends were trimmed by 3 bases and 5 bases, with 5 bases remaining between them. The CDR3 region has the DNA TGTGCCAGCAGCTTGCAGGATCAGCCCCAGCATTTT. Its translation: CASSLQDQPQHF.

This clonotype was counted at least ten times. The chain employs TRBV20-1 and TRBJ1-2; 7 nucleotides line up with TRBD1. Germline CDR1 reads DFQATT; CDR2 reads SNEGSKA (reference sequence). This CDR3 has 16 amino acids. V lost 1 base to trimming and J lost 4 bases; unmatched junction nucleotides: 12. The CDR3 spells CSARVPGGPPGYGYTF. CDR3 nucleotides: TGCAGTGCTAGAGTTCCAGGGGGTCCGCCGGGCTATGGCTACACCTTC.

This clonotype showed up many times. The V call is TRBV29-1, the J call TRBJ2-5, with 8 bases aligning to TRBD2. The CDR3 runs to 12 residues. Germline V lookup: CDR1 SQVTM, CDR2 ANQGSEA. J was trimmed by 4 bases and V by 6 bases; bases with no gene match: 4. For the CDR3, the DNA is TGCAGCGTCTTGCTAGCGGGAGAGACCCAGTACTTC. The encoded protein is CSVLLAGETQYF.

Ten or more counts support this clonotype. The chain combines TRBV6-5 with TRBJ1-2; D is perhaps TRBD1 (6 bases). This CDR3 spans 13 amino acids. Trimming shortened V by 6 bases and J by 8 bases, and 16 bases separated the two germline ends. Germline CDR1 MNHEY, CDR2 SVGAGI. The CDR3 region has the DNA TGTGCCAGCAGACTCACAGGGCTGGAGGGCTACACCTTC. Its protein product is CASRLTGLEGYTF.

A word on this clonotype: A read error is possible here, since a much larger clone lies one base away. This chain connects TRBV6-2 or TRBV6-3 to TRBJ2-1; D remains ambiguous. With 6 bases removed from V and 8 bases from J, the gap between germline ends came to 8 bases. The CDR3 is 11 amino acids. CDR1 MNHEY and CDR2 SVGEGT come from the germline V gene. CDR3 in amino acids: CASSPNDEQFF. CDR3 bases: TGTGCCAGCAGCCCCAACGATGAGCAGTTCTTC.

In its sample, this clonotype was seen many times. The chain is built from TRBV20-1 and TRBJ1-4; D is unclear. V was shortened by 5 bases and J by 8 bases, with 15 bases between the two germline ends. The germline V gene has CDR1 DFQATT and CDR2 SNEGSKA (reference sequence). This CDR3 is 13 amino acids long. The CDR3 sequence is CSASRMGSEKLFF. Here the CDR3 DNA reads TGCAGTGCTTCGCGAATGGGAAGCGAAAAACTGTTTTTT.

This clonotype occurred many times. This rearrangement joins TRBV7-2 to TRBJ2-5; tentative D call: TRBD1 (6 bases). CDR3 size: 12 residues. The V and J ends lost 5 bases and 10 bases respectively, with 14 bases between them. The V gene's germline CDR1 is SGHTA and CDR2 FQGNSA. CDR3 residues: CASSRTAGDQYF. The CDR3 DNA reads TGTGCCAGCAGCAGGACAGCCGGGGACCAGTACTTC.

This clonotype came up many times. The chain employs TRBV2 and TRBJ1-5; possibly TRBD1 for D (6 bases). The V end was cut by 4 bases, the J end by 4 bases, with 14 bases between. There are 15 residues in the CDR3. Germline lookup yields CDR1 SNHLY and CDR2 FYNNEI. The CDR3 spells CASSVSGGRNQPQHF. CDR3 in DNA: TGTGCCAGCAGTGTGTCGGGGGGCAGGAATCAGCCCCAGCATTTT.

The chain recombines TRBV27 with TRBJ2-3; D uncertain. V shed 4 bases and J shed 5 bases, with 13 bases lying between them. Per germline, CDR1 MNHEY and CDR2 SMNVEV (reference sequence). There are 14 residues in the CDR3. CDR3 sequence: CASSSGNPGDTQYF. CDR3 sequence (DNA): TGTGCCAGCAGTTCTGGGAACCCGGGAGATACGCAGTATTTT.